This TCR beta chain was recorded in a study of shared clonotypes between healthy human individuals. Overall study context: The plates for each donor numbered three CD4 naive, three CD4 memory, two CD8 naive and one CD8 memory.

Study results and caveats: Generation probabilities of non-shared clonotypes were lower (relative to those shared by all four donors).

The germline V gene has CDR1 MNHNY and CDR2 SVGAGI (reference sequence). This CDR3 has 15 residues. V lost 6 bases and J lost 3, with 18 bases in between. This clone was seen a few times. Its antigen is as yet unknown. Produced via immunoSEQ multiplex PCR; TCRdb's table is partial and in-frame only. This table has approximately 710,000 clones, about 92% appearing once. The chain combines TRBV6-6 with TRBJ2-7; possible D gene TRBD1, 6 bases. The sequence derives from a man between 18 and 29 years old in good health. Some clones in this sample may be carry-over from other donors' samples. The specimen was memory CD8+ T cells from PBMCs. Subset described: CD45RO+ cells pooled with CCR7-negative TemRA cells. The CDR3 sequence is CASSPIPDSLYEQYF. DNA of the CDR3: TGTGCCAGCAGCCCAATTCCGGACAGTCTCTACGAGCAGTACTTC.